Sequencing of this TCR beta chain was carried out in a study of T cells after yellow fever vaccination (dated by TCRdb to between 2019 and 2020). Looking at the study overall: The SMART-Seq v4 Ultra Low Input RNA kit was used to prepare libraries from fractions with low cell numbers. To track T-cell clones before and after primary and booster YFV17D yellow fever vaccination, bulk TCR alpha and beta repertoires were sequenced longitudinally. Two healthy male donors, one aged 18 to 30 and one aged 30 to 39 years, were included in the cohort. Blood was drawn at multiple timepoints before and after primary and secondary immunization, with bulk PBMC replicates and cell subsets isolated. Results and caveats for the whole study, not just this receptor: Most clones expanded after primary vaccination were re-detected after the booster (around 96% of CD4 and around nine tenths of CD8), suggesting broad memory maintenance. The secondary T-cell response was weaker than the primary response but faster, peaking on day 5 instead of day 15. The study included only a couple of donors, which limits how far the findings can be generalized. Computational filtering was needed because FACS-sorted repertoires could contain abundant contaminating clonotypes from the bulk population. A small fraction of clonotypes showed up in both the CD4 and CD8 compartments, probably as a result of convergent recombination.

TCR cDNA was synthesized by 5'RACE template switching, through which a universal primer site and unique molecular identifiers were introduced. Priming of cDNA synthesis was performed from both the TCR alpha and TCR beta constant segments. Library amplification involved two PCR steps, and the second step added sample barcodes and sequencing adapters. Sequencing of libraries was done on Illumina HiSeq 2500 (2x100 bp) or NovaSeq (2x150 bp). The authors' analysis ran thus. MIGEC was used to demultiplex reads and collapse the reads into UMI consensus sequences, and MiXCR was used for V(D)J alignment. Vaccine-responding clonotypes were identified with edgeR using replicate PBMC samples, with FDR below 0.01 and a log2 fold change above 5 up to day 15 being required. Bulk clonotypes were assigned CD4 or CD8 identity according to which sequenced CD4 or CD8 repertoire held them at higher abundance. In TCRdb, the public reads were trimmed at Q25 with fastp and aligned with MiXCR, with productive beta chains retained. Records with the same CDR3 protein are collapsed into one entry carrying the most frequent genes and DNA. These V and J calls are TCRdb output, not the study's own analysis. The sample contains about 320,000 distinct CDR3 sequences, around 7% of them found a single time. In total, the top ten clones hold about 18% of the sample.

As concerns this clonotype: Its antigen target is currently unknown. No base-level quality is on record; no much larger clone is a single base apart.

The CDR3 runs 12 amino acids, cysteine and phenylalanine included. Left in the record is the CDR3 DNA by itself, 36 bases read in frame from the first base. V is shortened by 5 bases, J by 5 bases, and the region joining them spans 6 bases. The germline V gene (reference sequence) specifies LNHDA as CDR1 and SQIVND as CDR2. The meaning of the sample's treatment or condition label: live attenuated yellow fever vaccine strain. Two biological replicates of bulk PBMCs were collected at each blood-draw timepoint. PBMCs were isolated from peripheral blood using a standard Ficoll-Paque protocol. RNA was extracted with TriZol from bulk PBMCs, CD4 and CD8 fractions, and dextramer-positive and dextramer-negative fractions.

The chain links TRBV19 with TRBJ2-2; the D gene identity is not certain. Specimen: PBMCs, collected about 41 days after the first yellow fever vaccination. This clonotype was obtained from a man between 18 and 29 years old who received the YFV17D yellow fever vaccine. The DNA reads TGTGCCAGTAGTCGATTAACCGGGGAGCTGTTTTTT. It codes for CASSRLTGELFF. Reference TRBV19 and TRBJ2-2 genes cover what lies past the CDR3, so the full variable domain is DGGITQSPKYLFRKEGQNVTLSCEQNLNHDAMYWYRQDPGQGLRLIYYSQIVNDFQKGDIAEGYSVSREKKESFPLTVTSAQKNPTAFYLCASSRLTGELFFGEGSRLTVL.